This entry lists 32 T cell receptor beta chains sequenced from one sample in a study of T-cell memory formation after mild COVID-19. Each CDR3 protein gets one entry after TCRdb re-called the 5' RACE reads with MiXCR. The table lists some 100,000 distinct CDR3 sequences, 8.5% to 14% of them singletons. Material for sequencing was PBMCs or a T cell subset sorted from them (not recorded which). The receptors here all came from a man aged 18-30 years who had mild COVID-19 (a few samples of this study predate the infection). Cell type and time point are not known.

There are a few counts of this clonotype. The rearrangement joins TRBV4-1 to TRBJ2-7; TRBD1 agrees at 8 bases. CDR1 is MGHRA and CDR2 is YSYEKL in the germline V gene. There are 15 residues in the CDR3. The V and J ends lost 4 bases and 4 bases, in that order; junction bases with no gene match: 9. The DNA for the CDR3 is TGCGCCAGCAGCCTCGAGTCAGGGGGCGGTTACGAGCAGTACTTC. Its translation: CASSLESGGGYEQYF.

This clonotype was counted at least ten times. The V and J genes are TRBV9 and TRBJ2-5, with TRBD1 matching over 10 bases. Germline trimming cut 4 bases from V and 4 bases from J; bases unmatched to any gene: 10. The CDR3 loop spans 16 amino acids. Germline CDR1 is SGDLS and CDR2 is YYNGEE. This CDR3 is CASSSNRGTGVETQYF. As DNA, the CDR3 is TGTGCCAGCAGCTCTAACCGCGGGACAGGGGTAGAGACCCAGTACTTC.

The V gene is TRBV19, the J gene TRBJ1-2, with D tentatively TRBD1 (5 bases). CDR3 length: 14 residues. The V and J ends lost 5 bases and 4 bases respectively, with 14 bases between them. Germline lookup yields CDR1 LNHDA and CDR2 SQIVND (reference sequence). Here the CDR3 reads CASSRDRGPYGYTF. The CDR3 region has the DNA TGTGCCAGTAGTCGGGACCGAGGTCCCTATGGCTACACCTTC.

This clonotype has only a few counts. V and J are TRBV3-1 and TRBJ1-6; D is unresolved. V was clipped by 0 bases and J by 10 bases, with 7 bases between them. The CDR3 length is 13 residues. Germline V CDR1 and CDR2: LGHDT, YNNKEL (reference sequence). CDR3 region: CASSQDFASPLHF. In nucleotides, the CDR3 is TGTGCCAGCAGCCAAGATTTCGCATCACCCCTCCACTTT.

In this sample, this clonotype turned up many times. The V call is TRBV6-5, the J call TRBJ2-1, with 12 bases aligning to TRBD1. Germline V gene data show CDR1 as MNHEY and CDR2 as SVGAGI. Trimming took 0 bases from V and 7 from J; bases not matched to a gene: 4. CDR3 length: 16 amino acids. The CDR3 bases are TGTGCCAGCAGTTACTCCCGGGACAGGGGGCATAATGAGCAGTTCTTC. Its protein product is CASSYSRDRGHNEQFF.

The rearrangement joins TRBV7-2 to TRBJ2-2, with a tentative D call TRBD1 (6 bases). The CDR3 has 14 residues. The germline gives CDR1 SGHTA, CDR2 FQGNSA. Trimming shortened V by 5 bases and J by 7 bases, and 14 bases separated the two germline ends. The CDR3 nucleotides read TGTGCCAGCAGCCAGTACGGACAGATCGGGGAGCTGTTTTTT. Protein sequence: CASSQYGQIGELFF.

This clonotype was recorded a few times. J is TRBJ2-7 and V is TRBV6-2 or TRBV6-3; D is unclear. The germline CDR1 and CDR2 sequences are MNHEY and SVGEGT. This CDR3 has 13 residues. V lost 4 bases and J 5 bases, leaving 12 bases between the germline ends. The CDR3, as DNA: TGTGCCAGCAGTTTGTTATGGGGTGACGAGCAGTACTTC. Encoded protein: CASSLLWGDEQYF.

The V and J genes are TRBV12-3 or TRBV12-4 and TRBJ2-3; TRBD1 or TRBD2 may be the D gene (5 bases each). This CDR3 has 13 amino acids. V lost 5 bases, J lost 8 bases, and 14 bases lay in between. Here the CDR3 DNA reads TGTGCCAGCAGTATGGGACCTCCCGGTACGCAGTATTTT. Protein sequence: CASSMGPPGTQYF.

There are many counts of this clonotype. V and J are TRBV7-2 and TRBJ2-4; 8 nucleotides match TRBD1. This CDR3 has 15 residues. The V and J ends lost 1 base and 5 bases, in that order; junction bases with no gene match: 4. Germline lookup yields CDR1 SGHTA and CDR2 FQGNSA. The CDR3, as DNA: TGTGCCAGCAGCTTAGGTTTACAGGGGGAAAACATTCAGTACTTC. Translation gives CASSLGLQGENIQYF.

This clonotype was counted ten times or more. This rearrangement joins TRBV4-3 to TRBJ1-1; no clear D. Germline CDR1 LGHNA, CDR2 YSLEER. The CDR3 length is 16 residues. V was clipped by 4 bases and J by 1 base, with 16 bases between them. The CDR3 is CASSRVRDISNTEAFF. The CDR3 nucleotides read TGCGCCAGCAGCCGGGTTCGAGACATTTCGAACACTGAAGCTTTCTTT.

Of note for this clonotype: A much larger clonotype is one base distant, so this may be a read error. This chain joins TRBV5-6 and TRBJ1-1, with TRBD1 matching over 9 bases. The CDR3 covers 15 residues. V trimming: 3 bases; J trimming: 0 bases; junction bases outside the gene matches: 3. Germline-derived CDR1 and CDR2 are SGHDT and YYEEEE. The CDR3 reads CASSWGTGMNTEAFF. The DNA for the CDR3 is TGTGCCAGCAGCTGGGGGACAGGGATGAACACTGAAGCTTTCTTT.

The chain carries TRBV19 and TRBJ1-2; D is perhaps TRBD1 (6 bases). The germline V gene encodes CDR1 LNHDA and CDR2 SQIVND (reference sequence). This CDR3 comprises 14 residues. V was pared by 6 bases and J by 6 bases, with 17 bases between. The chain's CDR3 is CASRTDRPGDGYTF. CDR3 DNA: TGTGCCAGTAGGACTGACAGGCCCGGGGATGGCTACACCTTC.

The sample holds a few counts of this clonotype. V is TRBV7-7 and J is TRBJ2-5, with a possible D match to TRBD2 (5 bases). Germline loops: CDR1 SSHAT, CDR2 FNYEAQ (reference sequence). Trimming took off 2 bases at V and 4 bases at J, with 8 bases between the two ends. This CDR3 has 13 amino acids. CDR3 sequence: CASSLYRGETQYF. The CDR3 DNA reads as TGTGCCAGCAGCTTATACCGGGGAGAGACCCAGTACTTC.

V is TRBV7-2 and J is TRBJ2-1; 13 positions match TRBD2. The CDR3 consists of 16 residues. Per the germline V gene, CDR1 is SGHTA and CDR2 is FQGNSA. Unmatched junction bases numbered 4, after V lost 6 bases and J lost 2 bases. CDR3 sequence (DNA): TGTGCCAGCAGGGAACTAGCGGGGGGGCCCTACAATGAGCAGTTCTTC. Translation: CASRELAGGPYNEQFF.

This chain links TRBV20-1 with TRBJ2-2; TRBD1 matches at 11 bases. Germline assignment: CDR1 DFQATT and CDR2 SNEGSKA (reference sequence). This CDR3 has 14 amino acids. J was trimmed by 5 bases and V by 6 bases; bases with no gene match: 5. The CDR3 loop is CSAPGTGGTGELFF. The CDR3 nucleotides are TGCAGTGCCCCCGGGACAGGGGGTACCGGGGAGCTGTTTTTT.

This clonotype was observed a few times. The V gene is TRBV27, the J gene TRBJ2-1, with a weak D call TRBD2 (6 bases). The CDR3 runs 16 residues. Trimming removed 3 bases from V and 5 bases from J, with 17 bases in between. Germline assignment: CDR1 MNHEY and CDR2 SMNVEV (reference sequence). Here the CDR3 reads CASSLGGGYGDNEQFF. The CDR3 DNA follows: TGTGCCAGCAGTTTGGGGGGTGGGTATGGTGACAATGAGCAGTTCTTC.

This clonotype came up a few times. This chain uses TRBV2 with TRBJ2-3; 11 bases align to TRBD2. Unmatched junction bases numbered 5, after V lost 5 bases and J lost 4 bases. Germline lookup yields CDR1 SNHLY and CDR2 FYNNEI. This CDR3 has 15 amino acids. This CDR3 reads CASSYSGGAADTQYF. Written as DNA, the CDR3 is TGTGCCAGCAGTTATAGCGGGGGGGCCGCAGATACGCAGTATTTT. Drawing the rest from reference TRBV2 and TRBJ2-3, the complete variable domain is EPEVTQTPSHQVTQMGQEVILRCVPISNHLYFYWYRQILGQKVEFLVSFYNNEISEKSEIFDDQFSVERPDGSNFTLKIRSTKLEDSAMYFCASSYSGGAADTQYFGPGTRLTVL.

This clonotype was observed a handful of times. The chain combines TRBV4-1 with TRBJ2-1; possibly TRBD1 for D (5 bases). This CDR3 has 14 amino acids. V was shortened by 1 base and J by 4 bases, with 8 bases between the two germline ends. The germline gives CDR1 MGHRA, CDR2 YSYEKL. CDR3 sequence (DNA): TGCGCCAGCAGCCAAGTAGGGGCGTACAATGAGCAGTTCTTC. Protein: CASSQVGAYNEQFF.

This chain connects TRBV6-2 or TRBV6-3 to TRBJ1-5; D is undetermined. Trimming took 6 bases from V and 1 from J, leaving 7 bases between them. CDR1 and CDR2 (germline): MNHEY, SVGEGT. The CDR3 sequence is 13 residues long. CDR3 nucleotide sequence: TGTGCCAGCAGCTCGGGGAGCAATCAGCCCCAGCATTTT. Amino acid sequence: CASSSGSNQPQHF.

This clonotype was counted only a few times. The V call is TRBV30, the J call TRBJ1-1; 7 positions match TRBD1. CDR3 length equals 10 residues. J gave up 8 bases and V 4 bases, and 1 base lay outside the gene matches. Germline CDR1 GTSNPN, CDR2 SVGIG (reference sequence). This CDR3 reads CAWMDREAFF. CDR3 sequence (DNA): TGTGCCTGGATGGACAGGGAAGCTTTCTTT.

The chain couples TRBV27 to TRBJ2-1; the match to TRBD1 covers 7 bases. The germline gives CDR1 MNHEY, CDR2 SMNVEV (reference sequence). J gave up 12 bases and V 5 bases, and 7 bases lay outside the gene matches. The length of the CDR3 is 12 residues. The CDR3 spells CASSQLTGWQFF. CDR3 bases: TGTGCCAGCAGTCAATTGACAGGGTGGCAGTTCTTC.

The chain couples TRBV6-2 or TRBV6-3 to TRBJ2-5; D possibly corresponds to TRBD2 (5 bases). Deletions cut 0 bases from V and 1 base from J, with 6 bases between. Germline V CDR1 and CDR2: MNHEY, SVGEGT. CDR3 length: 14 amino acids. The CDR3 loop reads CASSYSGIQETQYF. In DNA, the CDR3 is TGTGCCAGCAGTTACTCCGGGATCCAAGAGACCCAGTACTTC.

Only a few counts were recorded for this clonotype. The V and J genes are TRBV19 and TRBJ2-7; D might be TRBD1 or TRBD2, each matching 5 bases. Trimming cost V 3 bases and J 1 base, with 10 bases left between them. The CDR3 runs 14 residues. The V gene's germline CDR1 is LNHDA and CDR2 SQIVND (reference sequence). In DNA form, the CDR3 reads TGTGCCAGTAGTATTGACGGGGCATCCTACGAGCAGTACTTC. The encoded protein is CASSIDGASYEQYF.

This clonotype has at least ten counts. The chain employs TRBV4-1 and TRBJ2-1; 11 nucleotides match TRBD2. The germline V gene encodes CDR1 MGHRA and CDR2 YSYEKL. The trim removed 4 bases at V and 8 bases at J, leaving 10 bases unmatched. The CDR3 is 16 residues long. The DNA of the CDR3 is TGCGCCAGCAGCCGGAGTAGCGGGGGGGCTGTGTATGAGCAGTTCTTC. Protein sequence: CASSRSSGGAVYEQFF.

This clonotype was counted between two and nine times. V is TRBV7-6 and J is TRBJ2-7; maybe TRBD1 (6 bases). Germline-derived CDR1 and CDR2 are SGHVS and FNYEAQ. CDR3 length: 14 amino acids. Trimming stripped 7 bases from V and 5 bases from J, with 18 bases between. In nucleotides, the CDR3 is TGTGCCAGCACCCTAGGGGCAGGGGACAACGAGCAGTACGTC. Residues: CASTLGAGDNEQYV.

This clonotype was detected a few times. The rearrangement links TRBV7-9 to TRBJ2-1, with no clear D. The CDR3 covers 12 residues. The V gene's germline CDR1 is SEHNR and CDR2 FQNEAQ (reference sequence). The V gene lost 1 base and the J gene lost 14 bases, with 12 bases spanning the gap. CDR3 nucleotides: TGTGCCAGCAGCTTAGGGACGCCTCCGAAGTTCTTC. Protein sequence: CASSLGTPPKFF.

The chain combines TRBV4-3 with TRBJ2-1; D gene unclear. The length of the CDR3 is 16 residues. Per germline, CDR1 LGHNA and CDR2 YSLEER. V shed 0 bases and J shed 0 bases, with 9 bases lying between them. As DNA, the CDR3 is TGCGCCAGCAGCCAAGATCTTGGCGGCTCCTACAATGAGCAGTTCTTC. Translating gives CASSQDLGGSYNEQFF.

This clonotype appeared a few times. J is TRBJ1-1 and V is TRBV25-1; 7 bases are shared with TRBD1. In germline, CDR1 is MGHDK, CDR2 SYGVNS. The CDR3 is made up of 16 amino acids. V was clipped by 8 bases and J by 4 bases; unmatched bases: 16. The CDR3 is CASSTLPTGAFTEAFF. The CDR3 coding sequence is TGTGCCAGCTCTACCCTCCCCACAGGGGCTTTCACTGAAGCTTTCTTT.

J is TRBJ2-3 and V is TRBV27, with D possibly TRBD2 on 5 matching bases. Germline assignment: CDR1 MNHEY and CDR2 SMNVEV (reference sequence). This CDR3 contains 14 residues. V was cut by 5 bases and J by 4 bases, with 13 bases left in between. Here the CDR3 DNA reads TGTGCCAGCAGTGGAGGCGATTGGGCAGATACGCAGTATTTT. This codes for CASSGGDWADTQYF.

This clonotype was observed a handful of times. This chain connects TRBV20-1 to TRBJ2-7; the D gene could be TRBD1 or TRBD2 (6 bases each). This CDR3 has 14 amino acids. Germline V gene lookup returns CDR1 DFQATT and CDR2 SNEGSKA (reference sequence). V lost 1 base, J lost 1 base, and 11 bases lay in between. Here the CDR3 reads CSARATGTSYEQYF. CDR3 in DNA: TGCAGTGCTAGAGCAACAGGGACTTCCTACGAGCAGTACTTC.

The chain is built from TRBV7-9 and TRBJ2-2, with D uncertain. The germline CDR1 and CDR2 sequences are SEHNR and FQNEAQ (reference sequence). The CDR3 spans 13 residues. V was cut by 3 bases and J by 6 bases, with 8 bases left in between. The CDR3 loop reads CASSFRWAGELFF. The DNA of the CDR3 is TGTGCCAGCAGCTTCCGGTGGGCCGGGGAGCTGTTTTTT. Full variable domain (outside the CDR3, taken from reference TRBV7-9 and TRBJ2-2): DTGVSQNPRHKITKRGQNVTFRCDPISEHNRLYWYRQTLGQGPEFLTYFQNEAQLEKSRLLSDRFSAERPKGSFSTLEIQRTEQGDSAMYLCASSFRWAGELFFGEGSRLTVL.

This clonotype was seen repeatedly, ten times or more. V is TRBV5-5 and J is TRBJ1-2; D is possibly TRBD1 (5 bases). The CDR3 covers 18 residues. CDR1 is SGHKS, CDR2 YYEKEE, per germline (reference sequence). V dropped 1 base and J dropped 6 bases, with 25 bases sitting between them. The chain's CDR3 is CASSLLVRAGKGINGYTF. CDR3 nucleotide sequence: TGTGCCAGCAGCTTGTTGGTTCGTGCAGGGAAAGGGATCAATGGCTACACCTTC.